The 26 T cell receptor beta chains given below trace back to one sample, sequenced in a study of beta chain features in type 1 diabetes. TCRB transcripts that were expressed got sequenced, as all of the isolated RNA had been reverse transcribed. Generated by immunoSEQ multiplex PCR, the TCRdb table keeps only in-frame clones and is missing some. The sample carries tens of thousands of clones, around 63% recorded once. Points from the study as a whole: Across all four CD4+ subsets, people with type 1 diabetes showed modestly shorter TCRB CDR3s.

For these receptors, no antigen is known. The sequencing sample was made of Tregs from blood. Source of these receptors: a man younger than 40 with type 1 diabetes. Some clones in this sample may be carry-over from other donors' samples.

The V and J genes are TRBV7-9 and TRBJ2-7, with D unresolved. This CDR3 spans 14 amino acids. V was shortened by 1 base and J by 0 bases, with 7 bases between the two germline ends. CDR1 SEHNR and CDR2 FQNEAQ come from the germline V gene (reference sequence). The CDR3 region is CASSLGDTSYEQYF. In nucleotides, the CDR3 is TGTGCCAGCAGCTTAGGCGACACCTCCTACGAGCAGTACTTC.

V is TRBV5-5 and J is TRBJ2-1, with 9 bases identical to TRBD2. The CDR3 contains 15 residues. The V and J ends lost 4 bases and 9 bases, in that order; junction bases with no gene match: 11. CDR1 SGHKS and CDR2 YYEKEE come from the germline V gene (reference sequence). CDR3 region: CASSTGTSLAGEQFF. CDR3 in DNA: TGTGCCAGCAGCACGGGGACTAGCCTCGCCGGTGAGCAGTTCTTC.

This chain connects TRBV7-2 to TRBJ2-4; weak D call: TRBD2 (8 bases). Germline V gene data show CDR1 as SGHTA and CDR2 as FQGNSA. Trimming took off 0 bases at V and 7 bases at J, with 19 bases between the two ends. The CDR3 loop spans 17 amino acids. This chain's CDR3 is CASSLAVTGIAGNIQYF. The CDR3, as DNA: TGTGCCAGCAGCTTAGCGGTGACAGGGATAGCGGGGAACATTCAGTACTTC.

This clone appeared a few times. The CDR3 bases are TGTGCCAGCAGCCCCGGGTCCACTAGCGGGGGGAATGAGCAGTTCTTC. Amino acid sequence: CASSPGSTSGGNEQFF. V gene TRBV5-4 combines with J gene TRBJ2-1; 12 bases line up with TRBD2. The CDR3 consists of 16 residues. V dropped 4 bases and J dropped 7; count of bases not matched to a gene: 9. Germline V gene lookup returns CDR1 SGHNT and CDR2 YYREEE (reference sequence). Together with reference TRBV5-4 and TRBJ2-1, the CDR3 gives the full variable domain: ETGVTQSPTHLIKTRGQQVTLRCSSQSGHNTVSWYQQALGQGPQFIFQYYREEENGRGNFPPRFSGLQFPNYSSELNVNALELDDSALYLCASSPGSTSGGNEQFFGPGTRLTVL.

About this clone itself: Germline is not matched at one junction end, which may reflect a read error. This specimen includes other DNA sequences encoding the same CDR3. The CDR3 is CSVDQGNTIYF. The CDR3 DNA reads TGCAGCGTTGATCAGGGAAACACCATATACTTT. The chain recombines TRBV29-1 with TRBJ1-3; perhaps TRBD1 as D (5 bases). Germline-derived CDR1 and CDR2 are SQVTM and ANQGSEA. The CDR3 consists of 11 residues. The variable domain in full, with the rest retrieved from reference TRBV29-1 and TRBJ1-3, is SAVISQKPSRDICQRGTSLTIQCQVDSQVTMMFWYRQQPGQSLTLIATANQGSEATYESGFVIDKFPISRPNLTFSTLTVSNMSPEDSSIYLCSVDQGNTIYFGEGSWLTVV.

This chain uses TRBV23-1 with TRBJ2-5, with 8 bases aligning to TRBD2. TRBV23-1 is an open reading frame, and its role is uncertain. The CDR3 is made up of 16 amino acids. Unmatched junction bases numbered 8, after V lost 0 bases and J lost 5 bases. CDR3 DNA sequence: TGCGCCAGCAGTCAATCTCAGCGGGGGCCGGGGGAGACCCAGTACTTC. As protein: CASSQSQRGPGETQYF.

This chain joins TRBV5-4 and TRBJ1-2; 9 positions agree with TRBD1. Unmatched junction bases numbered 7, after V lost 0 bases and J lost 4 bases. Looked up from germline, CDR1 is SGHNT and CDR2 is YYREEE (reference sequence). CDR3 length equals 16 residues. The CDR3 loop reads CASSLGPGTGTYGYTF. The CDR3 DNA sequence: TGTGCCAGCAGCTTGGGTCCCGGGACAGGGACCTATGGCTACACCTTC.

In its sample, this clone was seen a few times. This chain joins TRBV7-2 and TRBJ2-7; 10 bases line up with TRBD2. Germline assignment: CDR1 SGHTA and CDR2 FQGNSA. The CDR3 is 16 residues long. J gave up 3 bases and V 0 bases, and 5 bases lay outside the gene matches. CDR3 DNA: TGTGCCAGCAGCTTAGCGGCTAGCGGGGGCCTCTACGAGCAGTACTTC. It encodes CASSLAASGGLYEQYF.

This clone showed up just once. The chain combines TRBV19 with TRBJ1-4; TRBD1 matches at 7 bases. The germline V gene encodes CDR1 LNHDA and CDR2 SQIVND (reference sequence). This CDR3 has 15 amino acids. Germline trimming cut 7 bases from V and 3 bases from J; bases unmatched to any gene: 8. CDR3 DNA: TGTGCCAGTACTAATAGGGGACAGTCTAATGAAAAACTGTTTTTT. Protein product: CASTNRGQSNEKLFF.

This chain connects TRBV4-2 to TRBJ2-1; D is perhaps TRBD1 (5 bases). The CDR3 runs to 16 residues. Trimming left V 0 bases short and J 7 bases short, with 16 bases between. Germline CDR1 and CDR2: LGHNA and YNFKEQ. DNA for the CDR3: TGTGCCAGCAGCCAAGATTTAGGGGTCCTACTAAATGAGCAGTTCTTC. Amino acid sequence: CASSQDLGVLLNEQFF.

DNA of the CDR3: TGTGCCAACGGGGATCCGGGACAGGGGCTCGACGGCTACACCTTC. It is translated as CANGDPGQGLDGYTF. This rearrangement joins TRBV10-3 to TRBJ1-2; 10 bases agree with TRBD1. V shed 10 bases, J shed 8 bases, and the junction held 16 bases outside the gene matches. Germline-derived CDR1 and CDR2 are ENHRY and SYGVKD. The CDR3 totals 15 residues.

This chain joins TRBV9 and TRBJ2-5; 8 bases map to TRBD2. From germline, CDR1 is SGDLS and CDR2 YYNGEE. The CDR3 sequence is 15 residues long. V was clipped by 5 bases and J by 4 bases; unmatched bases: 10. CDR3 in amino acids: CASSDERGWGETQYF. The CDR3, as DNA: TGTGCCAGCAGTGACGAGCGGGGGTGGGGAGAGACCCAGTACTTC.

This chain joins TRBV9 and TRBJ2-3, with TRBD2 as a possible D gene (7 bases). The CDR3 extends over 15 amino acids. V was cut by 0 bases and J by 5 bases, with 13 bases left in between. Germline V gene sequence: CDR1 SGDLS, CDR2 YYNGEE. The CDR3 sequence is CASSVDGGPRDTQYF. In DNA, the CDR3 is TGTGCCAGCAGCGTAGACGGGGGGCCCCGAGATACGCAGTATTTT.

The V gene is TRBV18, the J gene TRBJ1-2, with 7 nucleotides matching TRBD1. Germline-derived CDR1 and CDR2 are KGHSH and LQKENI. Trimming removed 3 bases from V and 6 bases from J; junction bases left unmatched: 16. The CDR3 has 17 amino acids. The CDR3 DNA sequence: TGTGCCAGCTCACCCTACCCTTTACAGGGGATAGTAGATGGCTACACCTTC. This codes for CASSPYPLQGIVDGYTF.

The chain combines TRBV7-2 with TRBJ1-5; D is possibly TRBD1 (5 bases). Trimming removed 5 bases at V and 1 base at J, with 15 bases between. Germline loops: CDR1 SGHTA, CDR2 FQGNSA. The CDR3 length is 16 residues. The CDR3 region has the DNA TGTGCCAGCAGCCCCTTGGGGCCGGTGAGCAATCAGCCCCAGCATTTT. Translating gives CASSPLGPVSNQPQHF.

This clone came up a few times. The V gene is TRBV6-5, the J gene TRBJ1-5; D perhaps matches TRBD1 (6 bases). The CDR3 is 13 amino acids. Per germline, CDR1 MNHEY and CDR2 SVGAGI. Trimming pared 2 bases from V and 7 bases from J, leaving 9 bases between. In nucleotides, the CDR3 is TGTGCCAGCAGTTACGGACAGTACCAGCCCCAGCATTTT. This encodes CASSYGQYQPQHF.

The chain uses TRBV7-8 and TRBJ2-2, with 9 positions matching TRBD2. Germline V gene data show CDR1 as SGHVS and CDR2 as FQNEAQ. V trimming: 0 bases; J trimming: 5 bases; junction bases outside the gene matches: 4. The CDR3 extends over 16 amino acids. This CDR3 reads CASSLAPSGVTGELFF. The CDR3 DNA follows: TGTGCCAGCAGCTTAGCGCCTAGCGGGGTAACCGGGGAGCTGTTTTTT.

The chain is built from TRBV6-1 and TRBJ1-5, with D unclear. The CDR3 runs to 15 residues. CDR1 MNHNS and CDR2 SASEGT come from the germline V gene. Trimming stripped 2 bases from V and 1 base from J, with 9 bases between. The CDR3, as DNA: TGTGCCAGCAGTGAATCGGGAGGGAGCAATCAGCCCCAGCATTTT. Its protein is CASSESGGSNQPQHF.

The chain recombines TRBV20-1 with TRBJ1-1; D not certain. Germline loops: CDR1 DFQATT, CDR2 SNEGSKA (reference sequence). This CDR3 is built from 10 residues. V dropped 1 base and J dropped 10 bases, with 7 bases sitting between them. CDR3 sequence: CSARVAPAFF. The DNA of the CDR3 is TGCAGTGCTAGAGTAGCCCCAGCTTTCTTT.

This chain uses TRBV9 with TRBJ2-5; 9 nucleotides match TRBD2. This CDR3 has 17 residues. The germline V gene has CDR1 SGDLS and CDR2 YYNGEE. Trimming removed 4 bases from V and 5 bases from J; junction bases left unmatched: 15. CDR3 nucleotide sequence: TGTGCCAGCAGCCCGAGTAAGCGGGGGGTCTATGGCGAGACCCAGTACTTC. Translated, it gives CASSPSKRGVYGETQYF.

The chain combines TRBV7-3 with TRBJ2-7; D uncertain. The CDR3 covers 10 residues. V was shortened by 5 bases and J by 6 bases, with 5 bases between the two germline ends. Germline V gene data show CDR1 as SGHTA and CDR2 as FQGTGA. The CDR3 sequence: CASSPCEQYF. CDR3 DNA: TGTGCCAGCAGCCCCTGCGAGCAGTACTTC. Filled out from reference TRBV7-3 and TRBJ2-7, the complete variable domain reads GAGVSQTPSNKVTEKGKYVELRCDPISGHTALYWYRQSLGQGPEFLIYFQGTGAADDSGLPNDRFFAVRPEGSVSTLKIQRTERGDSAVYLCASSPCEQYFGPGTRLTVT.

This chain links TRBV29-1 with TRBJ2-1, with 8 bases that match TRBD2. J lost 4 bases, V lost 1 base, and 6 bases had no gene match. Germline lookup yields CDR1 SQVTM and CDR2 ANQGSEA. The CDR3 covers 15 residues. The CDR3: CSVEGGGGSYNEQFF. The CDR3 nucleotides read TGCAGCGTTGAAGGGGGCGGGGGGTCGTACAATGAGCAGTTCTTC.

The CDR3 bases are TGTGCCATCAGTGCGGACAGGGTTGGGGAAAAACTGTTTTTT. Translating gives CAISADRVGEKLFF. The rearrangement joins TRBV10-3 to TRBJ1-4, with 8 nucleotides matching TRBD1. Germline trimming cut 4 bases from V and 8 bases from J; bases unmatched to any gene: 6. Germline V gene data show CDR1 as ENHRY and CDR2 as SYGVKD. There are 14 residues in the CDR3.

The rearrangement joins TRBV5-1 to TRBJ1-4; 8 bases match TRBD1. This CDR3 has 13 residues. Germline V gene sequence: CDR1 SGHRS, CDR2 YFSETQ. V gave up 7 bases and J gave up 7 bases; unmatched junction bases: 6. CDR3 DNA sequence: TGCGCCAGCCGACAGGGGTCGGGTGAAAAACTGTTTTTT. Translating gives CASRQGSGEKLFF.

The chain links TRBV6-5 to TRBJ1-1; 7 nucleotides align to TRBD1. From germline, CDR1 is MNHEY and CDR2 SVGAGI. The J segment lost 4 bases and the V segment lost 6 bases, leaving 11 bases of the junction unmatched. This CDR3 spans 15 amino acids. In DNA, the CDR3 is TGTGCCAGCAGGAGACAGGGTTCCTCGAGCACTGAAGCTTTCTTT. The encoded protein is CASRRQGSSSTEAFF.

The rearrangement links TRBV29-1 to TRBJ2-2, with 8 nucleotides matching TRBD1. The V gene's germline CDR1 is SQVTM and CDR2 ANQGSEA. The V segment lost 7 bases and the J segment 0 bases; nucleotides outside the gene matches: 4. This CDR3 has 14 amino acids. The CDR3 nucleotides read TGCAGCGCCAGGACAGGGCCGAACACCGGGGAGCTGTTTTTT. This sequence encodes CSARTGPNTGELFF.